The present T cell receptor (beta chain) was sequenced within a study of T cell responses to AZD1222 COVID-19 vaccine. Repertoires were generated with immunoSEQ multiplex PCR, while TCRdb's copy carries only in-frame clones and drops some. The sample yields 180,000 or so clones, 90% to 95% seen once. Study observations and caveats: Donors in the cohort were predominantly white British and more often female, and clonal diversity was possibly underestimated. At study baseline, merely roughly 6 AZD1222 recipients were seropositive.

A remark on this clone: Its target is unknown.

The sequenced sample was peripheral blood, obtained 28 days after the second AZD1222 dose. This TCR came from an adult who received the AZD1222 COVID-19 vaccine.

The CDR3 is CASSPNPGLYTGELFF. In DNA form, the CDR3 reads TGTGCCAGCAGCCCTAACCCGGGACTCTACACCGGGGAGCTGTTTTTT. This chain links TRBV9 with TRBJ2-2; tentatively, D is TRBD2 (6 bases). Germline V gene data show CDR1 as SGDLS and CDR2 as YYNGEE. There are 16 residues in the CDR3. Deletions cut 4 bases from V and 3 bases from J, with 16 bases between.